Each of the 16 T cell receptor beta chains below was sequenced from the same sample in a study of blood T cell repertoires in COVID-19. The data were produced by immunoSEQ multiplex PCR, yet TCRdb's version contains in-frame clones alone and is incomplete. Of about 120,000 clones listed, 81% are singletons. The source material was peripheral blood. The origin of the receptors is a human donor in a cohort sampled during active COVID-19.

The chain has TRBV25-1 and TRBJ1-1, with a tentative D call TRBD1 (6 bases). The CDR3 extends over 15 amino acids. CDR1 is MGHDK and CDR2 is SYGVNS in the germline V gene. V shed 6 bases and J shed 0 bases, with 14 bases lying between them. CDR3 residues: CASRRGQTMNTEAFF. The CDR3 DNA reads TGTGCCAGCAGGAGAGGACAGACAATGAACACTGAAGCTTTCTTT. The full variable domain, completed using reference TRBV25-1 and TRBJ1-1, is EADIYQTPRYLVIGTGKKITLECSQTMGHDKMYWYQQDPGMELHLIHYSYGVNSTEKGDLSSESTVSRIRTEHFPLTLESARPSHTSQYLCASRRGQTMNTEAFFGQGTRLTVV.

The genes are TRBV9 and TRBJ2-5; D may be TRBD2 (5 bases). The CDR3 sequence is 15 residues long. Per the germline V gene, CDR1 is SGDLS and CDR2 is YYNGEE. V gave up 3 bases and J gave up 5 bases, with 17 bases separating them. The CDR3 region is CASSALYGSQETQYF. DNA of the CDR3: TGTGCCAGCAGCGCACTGTATGGGAGCCAGGAGACCCAGTACTTC.

This rearrangement joins TRBV29-1 to TRBJ1-5; D gene ambiguous. CDR3 length: 14 residues. Germline V gene lookup returns CDR1 SQVTM and CDR2 ANQGSEA. V was shortened by 4 bases and J by 0 bases, with 10 bases between the two germline ends. The CDR3 is CSVGYDYSNQPQHF. CDR3 nucleotide sequence: TGCAGCGTTGGTTACGACTATAGCAATCAGCCCCAGCATTTT.

The chain recombines TRBV3-1 (or the pseudogene TRBV3-2) with TRBJ1-5; D possibly corresponds to TRBD1 (5 bases). This CDR3 spans 14 amino acids. Germline CDR1 is LGHDT and CDR2 is YNNKEL (reference sequence). Trimming removed 3 bases from V and 3 bases from J, with 9 bases in between. For the CDR3, the DNA is TGTGCCAGCAGCCAGGGGCTGAACAATCAGCCCCAGCATTTT. This encodes CASSQGLNNQPQHF.

In this sample, this clone turned up once. CDR3 sequence: CASSIKPTGSNEKLFF. CDR3 sequence (DNA): TGTGCCAGCAGCATAAAACCGACGGGTTCCAATGAAAAACTGTTTTTT. The rearrangement uses TRBV11-1 and TRBJ1-4; no definite D call. Per germline, CDR1 SGHAT and CDR2 FQDESV (reference sequence). CDR3 length: 16 residues. Trimming pared 5 bases from V and 5 bases from J, leaving 18 bases between.

The chain couples TRBV28 to TRBJ1-5, with TRBD1 identical over 11 bases. V was pared by 4 bases and J by 2 bases, with 10 bases of the junction left unmatched. Germline values: CDR1 MDHEN, CDR2 SYDVKM. The CDR3 extends over 18 amino acids. The CDR3 loop reads CASSSSGQGVVGNQPQHF. CDR3 coding DNA: TGTGCCAGCAGTTCCTCGGGACAGGGGGTTGTGGGCAATCAGCCCCAGCATTTT.

V usage is TRBV3-1 (or the pseudogene TRBV3-2) and J usage is TRBJ2-7; D might be TRBD2 (6 bases). CDR1 and CDR2 (germline): LGHDT, YNNKEL (reference sequence). Trimming removed 4 bases at V and 2 bases at J, with 6 bases between. The CDR3 has 12 residues. Here the CDR3 reads CASSRGAYEQYF. The CDR3 coding sequence is TGTGCCAGCAGCCGGGGGGCCTACGAGCAGTACTTC.

The V and J genes are TRBV2 and TRBJ1-4; 10 bases match TRBD1. The CDR3 has 15 residues. Germline V gene sequence: CDR1 SNHLY, CDR2 FYNNEI. Trimming removed 5 bases from V and 6 bases from J; junction bases left unmatched: 6. The DNA for the CDR3 is TGTGCCAGCAGTAGCCGACAGGGGGCGCATGAAAAACTGTTTTTT. Translating gives CASSSRQGAHEKLFF.

J is TRBJ1-2 and V is TRBV7-2, with a possible D match to TRBD1 (6 bases). This CDR3 is built from 13 residues. CDR1 is SGHTA and CDR2 is FQGNSA in the germline V gene. V lost 6 bases, J lost 8 bases, and 16 bases lay in between. The CDR3 nucleotides read TGTGCCAGCAGTTACAGGGCGGTGGGGGGCTACACCTTC. Its protein is CASSYRAVGGYTF.

This chain uses TRBV27 with TRBJ2-7, with D possibly matching TRBD2 (5 bases). The germline V gene has CDR1 MNHEY and CDR2 SMNVEV (reference sequence). Trimming removed 6 bases from V and 6 bases from J, with 15 bases in between. CDR3 length: 13 residues. CDR3 residues: CASRPWEPSEQYF. The DNA for the CDR3 is TGTGCCAGCAGGCCCTGGGAGCCCTCCGAGCAGTACTTC.

This clone showed up just a few times. The rearrangement joins TRBV6-5 to TRBJ2-7, with unresolved D. The germline V gene encodes CDR1 MNHEY and CDR2 SVGAGI. The V gene lost 5 bases and the J gene lost 7 bases, with 9 bases spanning the gap. This CDR3 contains 11 residues. The CDR3 loop is CASSPGREQYF. The CDR3 region has the DNA TGTGCCAGCAGTCCCGGTCGGGAGCAGTACTTC.

This chain connects TRBV24-1 to TRBJ2-4; 11 nucleotides align to TRBD2. The CDR3 has 20 amino acids. CDR1 is KGHDR and CDR2 is SFDVKD in the germline V gene. The V gene end was trimmed by 4 bases and the J gene end by 2 bases; junction bases not matched to a gene: 15. The CDR3 nucleotides are TGTGCCACCAGTGACCCGTTAGCGGGAGGGCCTGGCGGGACCAAAAACATTCAGTACTTC. It translates to CATSDPLAGGPGGTKNIQYF.

The rearrangement uses TRBV7-8 and TRBJ2-3; possibly TRBD2 for D (5 bases). Germline lookup yields CDR1 SGHVS and CDR2 FQNEAQ. The ends were cut back, 5 bases at V and 2 bases at J, with 17 bases in the middle. The CDR3 totals 16 residues. In DNA form, the CDR3 reads TGTGCCAGCAGCCTGGACCCCGCGAGGGTCACAGATACGCAGTATTTT. Translation gives CASSLDPARVTDTQYF.

J is TRBJ2-1 and V is TRBV6-5, with D possibly TRBD2 on 6 matching bases. Per germline, CDR1 MNHEY and CDR2 SVGAGI. The CDR3 runs to 16 residues. The germline V and J ends were trimmed by 1 base and 0 bases, with 10 bases remaining between them. CDR3 in amino acids: CASSYWGVGSYNEQFF. The CDR3 DNA reads as TGTGCCAGCAGTTACTGGGGGGTGGGCTCCTACAATGAGCAGTTCTTC.

The chain carries TRBV6-6 and TRBJ1-2; D unresolved. The CDR3 totals 13 residues. Trimming took off 5 bases at V and 5 bases at J, with 12 bases between the two ends. The germline V gene encodes CDR1 MNHNY and CDR2 SVGAGI (reference sequence). CDR3 region: CASSPLRRYGYTF. Here the CDR3 DNA reads TGTGCCAGCAGTCCCCTCCGTCGGTATGGCTACACCTTC.

The chain employs TRBV24-1 and TRBJ2-3, with 7 bases that match TRBD1. The CDR3 runs 15 residues. J lost 4 bases, V lost 4 bases, and 7 bases had no gene match. Germline values: CDR1 KGHDR, CDR2 SFDVKD. The CDR3 DNA is TGTGCCACCAGTGACCCCCGGGACAGATCAGATACGCAGTATTTT. Translation gives CATSDPRDRSDTQYF.